Listed here are 9 T cell receptor beta chains from one sample, sequenced in a study of siplizumab effects on memory and regulatory T cells. The data were produced by immunoSEQ multiplex PCR, yet TCRdb's version contains in-frame clones alone and is incomplete. The sample yields 40,000 to 45,000 clones, around 90% seen once. Material: naive CD4+ T cells sorted from blood. These receptors were collected from a human donor in good health.

This clone was detected only once. The rearrangement joins TRBV5-1 to TRBJ1-2, with 7 bases lining up with TRBD1. Trimming removed 0 bases from V and 9 bases from J; junction bases left unmatched: 11. The CDR3 extends over 15 amino acids. CDR1 is SGHRS and CDR2 is YFSETQ in the germline V gene. The chain's CDR3 is CASSLALTLTGSYTF. In DNA, the CDR3 is TGCGCCAGCAGCTTGGCCCTAACTCTGACAGGGAGCTACACCTTC.

This chain uses TRBV5-4 with TRBJ2-1, with TRBD1 as a possible D gene (5 bases). Germline V gene sequence: CDR1 SGHNT, CDR2 YYREEE (reference sequence). V lost 0 bases to trimming and J lost 3 bases, with 13 bases between them. The CDR3 runs to 16 residues. The CDR3 protein is CASSLGADKNYNEQFF. The CDR3 bases are TGTGCCAGCAGCTTGGGCGCGGACAAAAACTACAATGAGCAGTTCTTC.

This clone was found once. This chain connects TRBV5-1 to TRBJ1-1; the match to TRBD1 covers 7 bases. The CDR3 is 13 residues long. V gave up 3 bases and J gave up 5 bases; unmatched junction bases: 4. Germline assignment: CDR1 SGHRS and CDR2 YFSETQ. This CDR3 reads CASSWGQITEAFF. CDR3 bases: TGCGCCAGCAGCTGGGGACAGATAACTGAAGCTTTCTTT.

Only a few counts were recorded for this clone. The gene calls are TRBV20-1 and TRBJ2-3; D is unresolved. The germline V and J ends were trimmed by 5 bases and 0 bases, with 3 bases remaining between them. Germline CDR1 is DFQATT and CDR2 is SNEGSKA (reference sequence). The CDR3 covers 11 residues. CDR3 in DNA: TGCAGTGCTCCGAGCACAGATACGCAGTATTTT. It yields the protein CSAPSTDTQYF.

The chain carries TRBV29-1 and TRBJ2-7; TRBD1 matches 9 bases. CDR1 is SQVTM and CDR2 is ANQGSEA in the germline V gene. Trimming cost V 6 bases and J 3 bases; bases outside gene matches: 9. There are 14 residues in the CDR3. CDR3 in amino acids: CSVGKGQGVYEQYF. DNA of the CDR3: TGCAGCGTCGGGAAGGGACAGGGTGTCTACGAGCAGTACTTC.

The chain uses TRBV7-2 and TRBJ2-5; D ambiguous. The V gene's germline CDR1 is SGHTA and CDR2 FQGNSA. This CDR3 region has 14 residues. V lost 0 bases to trimming and J lost 0 bases, with 5 bases between them. CDR3 residues: CASSLAANQETQYF. In DNA, the CDR3 is TGTGCCAGCAGCTTAGCAGCTAACCAAGAGACCCAGTACTTC.

The chain recombines TRBV6-5 with TRBJ1-5; 8 bases match TRBD1. V lost 2 bases to trimming and J lost 5 bases; unmatched junction nucleotides: 2. Germline CDR1 MNHEY, CDR2 SVGAGI. The CDR3 is 14 residues long. CDR3: CASSYGTGDQPQHF. CDR3 nucleotides: TGTGCCAGCAGTTACGGGACAGGAGATCAGCCCCAGCATTTT.

Of note for this clone: The CDR3 does not close with the conserved phenylalanine or tryptophan, likely indicating a read error. The chain recombines TRBV5-4 with TRBJ1-2, with D unclear. CDR3 length: 13 residues. Germline V lookup: CDR1 SGHNT, CDR2 YYREEE (reference sequence). V was trimmed by 0 bases and J by 1 base, leaving 4 bases between them. The CDR3 sequence: CASSLGVNYGYTL. The CDR3 DNA follows: TGTGCCAGCAGCTTGGGAGTTAACTATGGCTACACCCTC.

The chain couples TRBV5-4 to TRBJ2-3; D not resolved. Trimming stripped 5 bases from V and 3 bases from J, with 10 bases between. Germline V gene sequence: CDR1 SGHNT, CDR2 YYREEE (reference sequence). CDR3 length: 13 residues. The CDR3 region has the DNA TGTGCCAGCAGTGCCGACTTTACAGATACGCAGTATTTT. Translation gives CASSADFTDTQYF.